The 21 T cell receptor beta chains below were found in one sample sequenced in a study of OX40 agonist ivuxolimab in advanced cancers. The assay was immunoSEQ multiplex PCR, and TCRdb's table has in-frame clones only and misses some. The repertoire holds approximately 97,000 clones, with 86% as singletons. This specimen consisted of CD4+ or CD8+ T cells sorted from blood, obtained in a trial of the OX40 agonist ivuxolimab. The source of these receptors is an adult with an advanced solid tumor such as melanoma, head and neck, liver or kidney cancer.

The rearrangement uses TRBV6-6 and TRBJ2-1; 8 bases agree with TRBD2. V gave up 5 bases and J gave up 4 bases; unmatched junction bases: 4. This CDR3 comprises 14 residues. Germline CDR1 MNHNY, CDR2 SVGAGI (reference sequence). The CDR3 loop is CASSGAGAYNEQFF. In DNA form, the CDR3 reads TGTGCCAGCAGTGGAGCGGGAGCATACAATGAGCAGTTCTTC.

V is TRBV7-3 and J is TRBJ1-1; D unresolved. Trimming removed 5 bases at V and 3 bases at J, with 16 bases between. The CDR3 totals 15 residues. Germline values: CDR1 SGHTA, CDR2 FQGTGA. The CDR3 loop is CASSLRADGHTEAFF. DNA for the CDR3: TGTGCCAGCAGCCTAAGGGCCGACGGTCACACTGAAGCTTTCTTT.

The V gene is TRBV14, the J gene TRBJ2-3; 9 nucleotides align to TRBD1. The V gene end was trimmed by 0 bases and the J gene end by 3 bases; junction bases not matched to a gene: 4. Per germline, CDR1 SGHDN and CDR2 FVKESK. The CDR3 runs to 16 residues. This chain's CDR3 is CASSQEPGQGTDTQYF. CDR3 DNA: TGTGCCAGCAGCCAAGAGCCCGGACAGGGGACAGATACGCAGTATTTT.

The J gene is TRBJ2-7, the V gene TRBV10-3; D is unresolved. The CDR3 is 14 residues long. Germline V gene sequence: CDR1 ENHRY, CDR2 SYGVKD. The ends were cut back, 0 bases at V and 3 bases at J, with 9 bases in the middle. CDR3: CAISESGRYYEQYF. The CDR3 region has the DNA TGTGCCATCAGTGAGTCAGGCCGATACTACGAGCAGTACTTC.

The chain combines TRBV18 with TRBJ2-7, with TRBD2 as a possible D gene (6 bases). CDR1 and CDR2 from the germline V gene are KGHSH and LQKENI. Trimming left V 2 bases short and J 2 bases short, with 10 bases between. This CDR3 is built from 14 residues. CDR3 protein: CASSPFPGAYEQYF. In nucleotides, the CDR3 is TGTGCCAGCTCACCATTTCCGGGGGCCTACGAGCAGTACTTC.

Details on this clone: The germline gene is not matched at one end of the junction; a read error may be the cause. The chain carries TRBV7-3 and TRBJ2-1; unclear D gene. CDR3 length: 14 amino acids. Germline V gene lookup returns CDR1 SGHTA and CDR2 FQGTGA. CDR3 sequence (DNA): TGTGCCAGCAGCCTAACGGCCGGTTCTCGGGAGCAGTTCTTC. Translation gives CASSLTAGSREQFF.

The V and J genes are TRBV5-5 and TRBJ1-6, with a possible D match to TRBD1 (6 bases). The CDR3 sequence is 15 residues long. Germline V gene lookup returns CDR1 SGHKS and CDR2 YYEKEE (reference sequence). The ends were cut back, 1 base at V and 7 bases at J, with 12 bases in the middle. CDR3 sequence (DNA): TGTGCCAGCAGCTTGTACAGGACAGAGAATTCACCCCTCCACTTT. This encodes CASSLYRTENSPLHF.

The CDR3 protein is CASSLAGESSYNEQFF. The CDR3 bases are TGCGCCAGCAGCTTGGCCGGGGAATCCTCCTACAATGAGCAGTTCTTC. V usage is TRBV5-1 and J usage is TRBJ2-1, with a possible D match to TRBD2 (5 bases). The CDR3 spans 16 residues. Per the germline V gene, CDR1 is SGHRS and CDR2 is YFSETQ. Trimming removed 0 bases at V and 0 bases at J, with 10 bases between. Variable domain in full (rest from reference TRBV5-1 and TRBJ2-1): KAGVTQTPRYLIKTRGQQVTLSCSPISGHRSVSWYQQTPGQGLQFLFEYFSETQRNKGNFPGRFSGRQFSNSRSEMNVSTLELGDSALYLCASSLAGESSYNEQFFGPGTRLTVL.

This clone was counted a single time. The chain links TRBV4-3 to TRBJ2-1; 9 bases map to TRBD2. J gave up 15 bases and V 4 bases, and 10 bases lay outside the gene matches. Germline CDR1 LGHNA, CDR2 YSLEER. The CDR3 extends over 13 amino acids. CDR3 coding DNA: TGCGCCAGCAGCCCTTTACTAGCGGGTTTTTTGTTCTTC. The encoded protein is CASSPLLAGFLFF.

The chain joins TRBV5-4 to TRBJ1-1; tentative D call: TRBD1 (5 bases). Germline V gives CDR1 SGHNT, CDR2 YYREEE (reference sequence). Trimming removed 4 bases from V and 2 bases from J, with 15 bases in between. This CDR3 is built from 15 residues. The CDR3, as DNA: TGTGCCAGCAGCCCCTCTCTGGGGGGAAACACTGAAGCTTTCTTT. This translates into CASSPSLGGNTEAFF.

V and J are TRBV2 and TRBJ1-1; D ambiguous. This CDR3 region has 13 residues. Between the trimmed V and J ends, which lost 10 bases and 1 base, there was a span of 13 bases. The germline gives CDR1 SNHLY, CDR2 FYNNEI. CDR3 nucleotide sequence: TGTGCCACCCACGGGCCGCCGAACACTGAAGCTTTCTTT. It encodes CATHGPPNTEAFF. Drawing the rest from reference TRBV2 and TRBJ1-1, the complete variable domain is EPEVTQTPSHQVTQMGQEVILRCVPISNHLYFYWYRQILGQKVEFLVSFYNNEISEKSEIFDDQFSVERPDGSNFTLKIRSTKLEDSAMYFCATHGPPNTEAFFGQGTRLTVV.

The chain recombines TRBV27 with TRBJ1-6, with D tentatively TRBD1 (6 bases). Trimming cost V 2 bases and J 8 bases, with 13 bases left between them. Germline V gene data show CDR1 as MNHEY and CDR2 as SMNVEV (reference sequence). The CDR3 covers 15 residues. This CDR3 is CASSLGGGLDSPLHF. Written as DNA, the CDR3 is TGTGCCAGCAGTTTAGGCGGGGGGCTGGATTCACCCCTCCACTTT.

This clone was seen just once. The J gene is TRBJ2-4, the V gene TRBV28; D is possibly TRBD2 (5 bases). The germline CDR1 and CDR2 sequences are MDHEN and SYDVKM. V gave up 6 bases and J gave up 2 bases, with 14 bases separating them. The CDR3 consists of 15 residues. In DNA, the CDR3 is TGTGCCAGCAGCCCCCCTGAGGGCTCCAAAAACATTCAGTACTTC. Translating it yields CASSPPEGSKNIQYF.

The CDR3 DNA reads TGTGCCAGCAGCGGCGCGGGACTCTTAGGGGATACGCAGTATTTT. Its protein is CASSGAGLLGDTQYF. The rearrangement links TRBV9 to TRBJ2-3, with D possibly TRBD2 on 6 matching bases. Germline lookup yields CDR1 SGDLS and CDR2 YYNGEE. The length of the CDR3 is 15 residues. Trimming took off 3 bases at V and 6 bases at J, with 17 bases between the two ends.

In this sample, this clone turned up a few times. V usage is TRBV7-9 and J usage is TRBJ2-7; D perhaps matches TRBD1 (5 bases). CDR3 size: 15 residues. CDR1 and CDR2 (germline): SEHNR, FQNEAQ (reference sequence). Between the trimmed V and J ends, which lost 2 bases and 2 bases, there was a span of 13 bases. The CDR3 spells CASSLSDTPTYEQYF. CDR3 DNA: TGTGCCAGCAGCTTATCGGACACGCCAACCTACGAGCAGTACTTC.

V usage is TRBV19 and J usage is TRBJ1-3; D is ambiguous. CDR3 length: 15 residues. CDR1 LNHDA and CDR2 SQIVND come from the germline V gene (reference sequence). V was cut by 5 bases and J by 0 bases, with 11 bases left in between. This chain's CDR3 is CASSWAPRSGNTIYF. In nucleotides, the CDR3 is TGTGCCAGTAGTTGGGCACCCCGCTCTGGAAACACCATATATTTT.

This clone came up once. V gene TRBV7-3 combines with J gene TRBJ2-1; maybe TRBD2 (6 bases). This CDR3 region has 16 residues. Germline V gene data show CDR1 as SGHTA and CDR2 as FQGTGA. The V end was cut by 2 bases, the J end by 0 bases, with 11 bases between. The CDR3 bases are TGTGCCAGCAGCTTACGTGGGGGGAGCTCCTACAATGAGCAGTTCTTC. This encodes CASSLRGGSSYNEQFF.

This clone showed up just a few times. The V call is TRBV9, the J call TRBJ2-5, with D possibly matching TRBD2 (5 bases). Looked up from germline, CDR1 is SGDLS and CDR2 is YYNGEE. Trimming left V 4 bases short and J 7 bases short, with 20 bases between. The CDR3 covers 15 residues. CDR3 sequence reads: CASSLGVGQVGTQYF. The CDR3 coding sequence is TGTGCCAGCAGCCTCGGGGTTGGGCAGGTGGGGACCCAGTACTTC. Variable domain in full (rest from reference TRBV9 and TRBJ2-5): DSGVTQTPKHLITATGQRVTLRCSPRSGDLSVYWYQQSLDQGLQFLIQYYNGEERAKGNILERFSAQQFPDLHSELNLSSLELGDSALYFCASSLGVGQVGTQYFGPGTRLLVL.

V usage is TRBV30 and J usage is TRBJ1-2, with unresolved D. Germline CDR1 reads GTSNPN; CDR2 reads SVGIG (reference sequence). V was cut by 1 base and J by 8 bases, with 8 bases left in between. The CDR3 has 11 residues. CDR3 region: CAWSARLGYTF. DNA of the CDR3: TGTGCCTGGAGTGCCCGATTGGGCTACACCTTC.

The V call is TRBV27, the J call TRBJ1-1; no definite D call. CDR3 length equals 16 residues. Between the trimmed V and J ends, which lost 11 bases and 1 base, there was a span of 23 bases. Germline CDR1 and CDR2: MNHEY and SMNVEV (reference sequence). For the CDR3, the DNA is TGTGCCTCCTCACCTGGTAGGGTCGGATCGAACACTGAAGCTTTCTTT. Its protein product is CASSPGRVGSNTEAFF.

The V call is TRBV4-2, the J call TRBJ2-1; the match to TRBD2 covers 8 bases. The CDR3 sequence is 13 residues long. The germline gives CDR1 LGHNA, CDR2 YNFKEQ. V shed 2 bases, J shed 10 bases, and the junction held 4 bases outside the gene matches. The CDR3 spells CASSQSIAGEQFF. CDR3 bases: TGTGCCAGCAGCCAATCAATAGCGGGGGAGCAGTTCTTC.